The rows below give T cell receptor beta chains drawn from one sample of a study of CD8 T cells in ankylosing spondylitis. Each CDR3 protein is one row after TCRdb ran MiXCR on the 5' RACE reads. The sample includes 650,000 to 800,000 distinct CDR3 sequences, roughly 20% of them seen just once. Sequenced: blood, either unsorted or a sorted T cell fraction (not recorded which). Receptors were obtained from a male donor with ankylosing spondylitis. Each CDR3 is given with its conserved first and last residue. The order of the fields is clone size, J gene, D gene, V gene, CDR3 DNA, CDR3 protein. The D gene is left open where the match is weak. Size values are once, few and many counts, or a class for expanded clones, and some rows have none.

abundance: .
j_gene: TRBJ2-1
d_gene: .
v_gene: TRBV4-2
CDR3nt: TGTGCCAGCAGCCAAGATGGACTACAGGGAAATGAGCAGTTCTTC
CDR3aa: CASSQDGLQGNEQFF

abundance: .
j_gene: TRBJ2-2
d_gene: .
v_gene: TRBV4-1
CDR3nt: TGCGCCAGCAGCCAAAGCTTCCCGGAGGAGCTGTTTTTT
CDR3aa: CASSQSFPEELFF

abundance: .
j_gene: TRBJ2-1
d_gene: .
v_gene: TRBV20-1
CDR3nt: TGCAGTGCTAGAGATTCCGCGGGGAACAAAGTCGATGAGCAGTTCTTC
CDR3aa: CSARDSAGNKVDEQFF

abundance: few
j_gene: TRBJ2-3
d_gene: .
v_gene: TRBV24-1
CDR3nt: TGTGCCACCAGTGTCGGGAATACAGATACGCAGTATTTT
CDR3aa: CATSVGNTDTQYF

abundance: few
j_gene: TRBJ2-5
d_gene: TRBD1
v_gene: TRBV29-1
CDR3nt: TGCAGCGTTGAGTGGACAGGTCTCGGAGAGACCCAGTACTTC
CDR3aa: CSVEWTGLGETQYF

abundance: .
j_gene: TRBJ2-2
d_gene: TRBD2
v_gene: TRBV20-1
CDR3nt: TGCAGTGCGGGACTAGCGGGAGTGGGGGAGCTGTGTTTT
CDR3aa: CSAGLAGVGELCF

abundance: .
j_gene: TRBJ2-1
d_gene: .
v_gene: TRBV15
CDR3nt: TGTGCCACCAGCAGAGATTCGGTGGTGGGCGATGAGCAGTTCTTC
CDR3aa: CATSRDSVVGDEQFF

abundance: .
j_gene: TRBJ1-2
d_gene: TRBD1
v_gene: TRBV20-1
CDR3nt: TGCAGTGCAACCATTCCGGGACAGGGGAACGGCTACACCTTC
CDR3aa: CSATIPGQGNGYTF

abundance: few
j_gene: TRBJ1-2
d_gene: .
v_gene: TRBV20-1
CDR3nt: TGCAGTGCTACCCTGGGCAGCTCTAACTATGGCTACACCTTC
CDR3aa: CSATLGSSNYGYTF

abundance: few
j_gene: TRBJ2-3
d_gene: .
v_gene: TRBV5-1
CDR3nt: TGCGCCAGCAGCTTGGTGGTAGGGCGGCGAGATACGCAGTATTTT
CDR3aa: CASSLVVGRRDTQYF

abundance: few
j_gene: TRBJ2-5
d_gene: .
v_gene: TRBV4-1
CDR3nt: TGCGCCAGCAGCCAAGCTCTAGTCGAGACCCAGTACTTC
CDR3aa: CASSQALVETQYF